Detailed here is one T cell receptor (beta chain). Its antigen remains unidentified. The source of the sample is a study of T-cell memory formation after mild COVID-19. Study-level points and caveats: Detection of some responders pre-infection suggested pre-existing cross-reactive memory T cells participated. A balance of CD4 and CD8 characterized clones contracting day 15 to 85, whereas later expanders leaned CD4+.

MiXCR, run by TCRdb on the 5' RACE reads, gives a single entry per CDR3 protein. The data hold about 400,000 distinct CDR3 sequences, with about 20% observed a single time. Germline CDR1 KGHSH, CDR2 LQKENI. This CDR3 region has 15 residues. V lost 1 base and J lost 0, with 9 bases in between. The sample was PBMCs or a T cell subset sorted from them (not recorded which). This TCR was recovered from a man younger than 30 who had mild COVID-19 (a few samples of this study predate the infection). Cell type and time point are not known. The rearrangement links TRBV18 to TRBJ1-1, with D unresolved. Here the CDR3 reads CASSPLGRLNTEAFF. The DNA of the CDR3 is TGTGCCAGCTCACCACTGGGCAGACTGAACACTGAAGCTTTCTTT.